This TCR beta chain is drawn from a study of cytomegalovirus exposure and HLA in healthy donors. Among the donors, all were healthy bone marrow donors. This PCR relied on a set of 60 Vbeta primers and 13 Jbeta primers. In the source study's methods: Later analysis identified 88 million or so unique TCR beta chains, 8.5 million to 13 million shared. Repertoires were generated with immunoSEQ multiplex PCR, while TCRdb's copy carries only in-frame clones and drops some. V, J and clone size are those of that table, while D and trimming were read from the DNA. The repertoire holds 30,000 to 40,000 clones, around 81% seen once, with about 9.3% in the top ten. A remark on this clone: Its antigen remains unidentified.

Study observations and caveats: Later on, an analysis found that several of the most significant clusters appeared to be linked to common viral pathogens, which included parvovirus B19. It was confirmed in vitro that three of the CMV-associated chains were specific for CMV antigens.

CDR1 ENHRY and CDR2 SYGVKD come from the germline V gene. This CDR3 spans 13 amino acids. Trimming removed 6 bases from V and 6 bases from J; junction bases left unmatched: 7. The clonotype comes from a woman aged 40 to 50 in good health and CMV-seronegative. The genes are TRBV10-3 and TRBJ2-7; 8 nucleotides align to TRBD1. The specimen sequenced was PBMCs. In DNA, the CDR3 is TGTGCCATCAGCGGGGCAGGGGGCTCCGAGCAGTACTTC. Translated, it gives CAISGAGGSEQYF.